The sequence of this T cell receptor beta chain was determined in a study of type 1 regulatory T cells (dated by TCRdb to 2020 to 2022). Notes on the research overall: The study characterized an in vitro protocol that generated a Tr1-enriched, alloantigen-specific CD4 T cell product named T-allo10. T-allo10 was under clinical evaluation in patients with hematological malignancies receiving allogeneic hematopoietic stem cell transplantation.

A word on this clonotype: Which antigen it targets is not known. No qualities accompany the bases; no much larger clone lies one base away.

Specificity for host alloantigens, anergy, and the capacity for alloantigen-specific suppression were described as properties of donor-derived T-allo10 cells. TCRdb names Illumina MiSeq as the instrument used. The public reads were quality trimmed at Q25 with fastp and then assembled into clones with MiXCR by TCRdb, keeping productive beta chains. Each CDR3 protein gets just one entry, which takes the most common genes and DNA from the rows behind it. The sample records roughly 68,000 distinct CDR3 sequences, 63% of which are singletons. The ten largest make up less than 8.5% of the sample. The CDR3 holds 20 amino acids from the cysteine to the phenylalanine. Only the CDR3 region is kept as DNA, spanning 60 bases read in frame from base 1. Clipping removes 2 bases from V and 0 bases from J, with 13 as the unmatched junction base count. According to the germline V gene (reference sequence), CDR1 reads MNHNY and CDR2 reads SVGAGI.

The rearrangement joined TRBV6-6 to TRBJ2-1; 10 middle bases align to TRBD2. Sequenced input: cultured T cells, either the whole culture or a sorted T cell fraction (not recorded which). The sample's cell subset or site label, in plain terms: Tr1-enriched cell product generated in vitro against host alloantigens. This TCR was sampled from a human donor in good health. CDR3 sequence: CASSYPSGRARERSYNEQFF. The DNA sequence reads TGTGCCAGCAGTTACCCCAGCGGGAGGGCCCGAGAGCGCTCCTACAATGAGCAGTTCTTC.